The clone carrying this T cell receptor beta chain was observed a handful of times. Its target is unknown. V lost 0 bases to trimming and J lost 1 base, with 6 bases between them. The CDR3 runs to 14 residues. Germline values: CDR1 LGHNA, CDR2 YSLEER. Arm-PCR with iRepertoire HTBI primers amplified the CDR3 regions for these TCR beta libraries. One entry per CDR3 protein, called by TCRdb with MiXCR from the multiplex PCR reads. The table shows about 310,000 distinct CDR3 sequences, with 22% occurring only once. Time point described: persistent/refractory GD, antithyroid drugs over 5 years with positive TRAb. Construction of the TCR library relied on RNA isolated from PBMCs. This specimen belongs to a study of regulatory T cells in long-lasting Graves disease. Broader study findings: It is possible that accuracy was reduced by the small size of the sample.

The sequence derives from a female donor with Graves disease. V usage is TRBV4-3 and J usage is TRBJ1-1; D not certain. Sequenced here: peripheral blood mononuclear cells (PBMCs), sampled when the disease was refractory, from a patient treated with antithyroid drugs. CDR3: CASSQDHKNTEAFF. The CDR3 coding sequence is TGCGCCAGCAGCCAAGATCATAAGAACACTGAAGCTTTCTTT.